This is a list of T cell receptor beta chains from one sample in a study of blood T cell repertoires in COVID-19. Sequencing was performed with immunoSEQ multiplex PCR; in TCRdb, only in-frame clones are kept and a portion is missing. This table holds about 120,000 clones, over 75% found once. Sequencing was performed on peripheral blood. The receptors shown here come from a man older than 75 with active or convalescent COVID-19. The CDR3 runs from the conserved cysteine through the conserved F or W. The order of the fields is J gene, V gene, clone size, D gene, CDR3 protein, CDR3 DNA. A D gene is named only where the DNA matches it firmly. Not every row has a clone size; where given, it reads once, few, many or a size class.

>TRBJ1-5|TRBV7-8|-|-
CASSLTTVSNQPQHF
TGTGCCAGCAGCTTAACGACAGTTAGCAATCAGCCCCAGCATTTT
>TRBJ2-3|TRBV7-9|-|TRBD2
CASSFDLADLDTQYF
TGTGCCAGCAGCTTCGACCTAGCGGACCTAGATACGCAGTATTTT
>TRBJ2-5|TRBV5-1|-|TRBD2
CASSSRRTSGQETQYF
TGCGCCAGCAGTTCGCGCCGTACTAGCGGGCAAGAGACCCAGTACTTC
>TRBJ2-3|TRBV11-2|-|TRBD2
CASSLQLAGSTDTQYF
TGTGCCAGCAGCCTACAACTAGCGGGGAGCACAGATACGCAGTATTTT
>TRBJ2-7|TRBV10-3|-|TRBD2
CAISDPRRGEEQYF
TGTGCCATCAGTGACCCCCGCCGGGGGGAAGAGCAGTACTTC
>TRBJ1-5|TRBV6-6|-|-
CASSYLNQPQHF
TGTGCCAGCAGTTACCTCAATCAGCCCCAGCATTTT
>TRBJ2-1|TRBV7-3|once|-
CASSLRGGEQFF
TGTGCCAGCAGCTTAAGAGGTGGTGAGCAGTTCTTC
>TRBJ2-5|TRBV2|once|-
CASTSGTQETQYF
TGTGCCTCAACCTCAGGGACACAAGAGACCCAGTACTTC
>TRBJ1-4|TRBV18|once|-
CASSRGMSEKLFF
TGTGCCAGCTCCCGGGGTATGAGTGAAAAACTGTTTTTT
>TRBJ2-7|TRBV6-6|-|TRBD1
CASSMDRGSYYEQYF
TGTGCCAGCAGCATGGACAGGGGATCTTACTACGAGCAGTACTTC
>TRBJ1-1|TRBV24-1|-|-
CATSESRFTEAFF
TGTGCCACCAGTGAATCCCGTTTCACTGAAGCTTTCTTT
>TRBJ2-1|TRBV28|-|-
CASSPRLAGNEQFF
TGTGCCAGCAGTCCCCGGCTAGCTGGCAATGAGCAGTTCTTC
>TRBJ1-5|TRBV11-2|-|-
CASSFGDQPQHF
TGTGCCAGCAGCTTCGGGGATCAGCCCCAGCATTTT
>TRBJ1-2|TRBV30|-|-
CAWSRPGSISYGYTF
TGTGCCTGGAGCCGTCCGGGGAGTATTTCATATGGCTACACCTTC
>TRBJ2-7|TRBV19|-|TRBD2
CASSISGSFGSEQYF
TGTGCCAGTAGTATTAGCGGGAGCTTCGGTTCCGAGCAGTACTTC
>TRBJ2-5|TRBV7-8|-|TRBD2
CASSLGPGGIIETQYF
TGTGCCAGCAGCTTAGGTCCGGGAGGGATCATAGAGACCCAGTACTTC
>TRBJ1-2|TRBV7-2|few|TRBD1
CASSARDSRNGYTF
TGTGCCAGCAGCGCACGGGACAGCAGAAATGGCTACACCTTC